The 28 T cell receptor beta chains below were found in one sample sequenced in a study of blood T cell repertoires in COVID-19 (dated by TCRdb to about 2020). Library preparation employed the immunoSEQ multiplex PCR assay. TCRdb provides this immuneACCESS table in a form limited to in-frame rearrangements. Some clones are lacking; in checked studies, under half of them reflect an unresolved V gene, and why the rest are absent is not known. The sample records hundreds of thousands of clones, about 88% of which are singletons. The ten largest clones represent roughly 0.7% of the sample. Sequencing used peripheral blood. These receptors all stem from a man aged 35-49 years with acute or convalescent COVID-19.

The chain combines TRBV9 with TRBJ2-1, with TRBD2 matching over 11 bases. This CDR3 has 16 amino acids. Germline V gene data show CDR1 as SGDLS and CDR2 as YYNGEE. J gave up 4 bases and V 3 bases, and 6 bases lay outside the gene matches. CDR3 nucleotide sequence: TGTGCCAGCAGCGCAGAGACTAGCGGGGAGTACAATGAGCAGTTCTTC. Protein product: CASSAETSGEYNEQFF.

The V and J genes are TRBV27 and TRBJ2-6; TRBD2 is a possible D gene (5 bases). CDR1 MNHEY and CDR2 SMNVEV come from the germline V gene (reference sequence). V was pared by 3 bases and J by 2 bases, with 8 bases between. This CDR3 has 15 amino acids. The CDR3 nucleotides read TGTGCCAGCAGTTTCGCCGGGGCTGGGGCCAACGTCCTGACTTTC. Its translation: CASSFAGAGANVLTF.

The V and J genes are TRBV4-1 and TRBJ1-1; 7 bases fit TRBD1. This CDR3 region has 14 residues. CDR1 is MGHRA, CDR2 YSYEKL, per germline. Losses at the gene ends were 3 bases for V and 1 base for J; bases not matched to a gene: 2. The CDR3 loop reads CASSHGTANTEAFF. The DNA for the CDR3 is TGCGCCAGCAGCCACGGGACAGCGAACACTGAAGCTTTCTTT.

This clone appeared once. The genes are TRBV6-5 and TRBJ1-2; 10 nucleotides match TRBD1. V gave up 5 bases and J gave up 8 bases; unmatched junction bases: 8. Germline CDR1 reads MNHEY; CDR2 reads SVGAGI. This CDR3 region has 14 residues. This chain's CDR3 is CASSPDRGHGGYTF. As DNA, the CDR3 is TGTGCCAGCAGTCCTGACAGGGGGCATGGCGGCTACACCTTC.

The rearrangement uses TRBV5-1 and TRBJ2-1, with TRBD1 matching 9 bases. Germline lookup yields CDR1 SGHRS and CDR2 YFSETQ. The CDR3 is 16 amino acids. The ends lost 7 bases at V and 4 bases at J; junction bases unmatched: 12. The CDR3 protein is CASRELGQGIYNEQFF. The DNA for the CDR3 is TGCGCCAGCCGGGAACTCGGACAGGGGATATACAATGAGCAGTTCTTC. The full variable domain, its missing parts supplied by reference TRBV5-1 and TRBJ2-1, is KAGVTQTPRYLIKTRGQQVTLSCSPISGHRSVSWYQQTPGQGLQFLFEYFSETQRNKGNFPGRFSGRQFSNSRSEMNVSTLELGDSALYLCASRELGQGIYNEQFFGPGTRLTVL.

J is TRBJ2-3 and V is TRBV7-8; D possibly corresponds to TRBD1 (5 bases). Germline CDR1 SGHVS, CDR2 FQNEAQ. The CDR3 covers 17 residues. With 2 bases removed from V and 1 base from J, the gap between germline ends came to 16 bases. CDR3 residues: CASSLLYRGGRTDTQYF. DNA for the CDR3: TGTGCCAGCAGCTTATTGTATAGGGGCGGCCGCACAGATACGCAGTATTTT.

The chain links TRBV14 to TRBJ2-7; tentative D call: TRBD1 (6 bases). Germline lookup yields CDR1 SGHDN and CDR2 FVKESK. The CDR3 length is 14 residues. Deletions cut 2 bases from V and 7 bases from J, with 15 bases between. CDR3 loop: CASSQMQGPVEQYF. In DNA form, the CDR3 reads TGTGCCAGCAGCCAAATGCAGGGGCCTGTTGAGCAGTACTTC.

The gene calls are TRBV7-3 and TRBJ2-1; 7 bases agree with TRBD2. The germline gives CDR1 SGHTA, CDR2 FQGTGA. Trimming at V came to 6 bases and at J to 1 base, leaving 6 bases not matched to a gene. This CDR3 has 15 residues. Written as DNA, the CDR3 is TGTGCCAGCAGTCCCGCTAGCGGTTCCTACAATGAGCAGTTCTTC. It yields the protein CASSPASGSYNEQFF.

V and J are TRBV28 and TRBJ2-5, with TRBD2 identical over 10 bases. The CDR3 runs to 15 residues. V lost 1 base, J lost 5 bases, and 4 bases stayed unmatched. Per germline, CDR1 MDHEN and CDR2 SYDVKM. CDR3 DNA: TGTGCCAGCAGTTTATTCCAACTAGCGGGGGAGACCCAGTACTTC. Translation gives CASSLFQLAGETQYF.

V is TRBV18 and J is TRBJ1-2; perhaps TRBD1 as D (5 bases). Trimming took off 5 bases at V and 2 bases at J, with 15 bases between the two ends. Germline V gives CDR1 KGHSH, CDR2 LQKENI. CDR3 length: 15 amino acids. The CDR3 DNA sequence: TGTGCCAGCTCAACGAACCTGGACACCAACTATGGCTACACCTTC. Translation: CASSTNLDTNYGYTF.

This chain links TRBV7-9 with TRBJ1-2; weak D call: TRBD1 (6 bases). V shed 2 bases and J shed 2 bases, with 15 bases lying between them. The CDR3 covers 16 residues. CDR1 is SEHNR, CDR2 FQNEAQ, per germline (reference sequence). CDR3 in DNA: TGTGCCAGCAGCTTATATTCGGCGGGGGGCAACTATGGCTACACCTTC. Protein: CASSLYSAGGNYGYTF.

The chain links TRBV2 to TRBJ2-1, with 9 bases matching TRBD1. CDR1 and CDR2 from the germline V gene are SNHLY and FYNNEI. Germline trimming cut 6 bases from V and 2 bases from J; bases unmatched to any gene: 14. The CDR3 is 18 amino acids. As DNA, the CDR3 is TGTGCCAGCAGGAGGACAGGGGCCCCTGGTTTGGCCTACAATGAGCAGTTCTTC. Translated: CASRRTGAPGLAYNEQFF.

The chain employs TRBV5-3 and TRBJ2-1, with 12 bases that match TRBD2. TRBV5-3 has ORF status, its function being uncertain. The ends lost 3 bases at V and 3 bases at J; junction bases unmatched: 25. The CDR3 has 23 residues. The CDR3 protein is CARSWREHYGASGRASCYNEQFF. The CDR3 DNA is TGTGCCAGAAGCTGGAGAGAACACTACGGTGCTAGCGGGAGGGCCTCTTGCTACAATGAGCAGTTCTTC.

The chain uses TRBV7-2 and TRBJ2-7; tentative D call: TRBD2 (6 bases). V was clipped by 7 bases and J by 4 bases, with 20 bases between them. The CDR3 extends over 15 amino acids. Germline CDR1 reads SGHTA; CDR2 reads FQGNSA. Here the CDR3 DNA reads TGTGCCAGCACCGACTTCTTGGGGGGTGGGTACGAGCAGTACTTC. This encodes CASTDFLGGGYEQYF.

This clone was counted only a few times. CDR3 residues: CASSTPGQGAAPLHF. Here the CDR3 DNA reads TGTGCCAGTAGTACCCCGGGACAGGGGGCCGCACCCCTCCACTTT. The chain links TRBV19 to TRBJ1-6; 12 positions agree with TRBD1. Germline loops: CDR1 LNHDA, CDR2 SQIVND (reference sequence). CDR3 length equals 15 residues. V lost 4 bases, J lost 11 bases, and 6 bases stayed unmatched.

This chain joins TRBV27 and TRBJ2-7; D is possibly TRBD2 (6 bases). The V end lost 4 bases, the J end lost 1 base, and 8 bases lay between the germline ends. The CDR3 is made up of 13 amino acids. Germline V gene data show CDR1 as MNHEY and CDR2 as SMNVEV (reference sequence). CDR3 protein: CASSSGLSYEQYF. DNA of the CDR3: TGTGCCAGCAGTTCCGGACTATCCTACGAGCAGTACTTC.

The chain combines TRBV24-1 with TRBJ2-7, with D perhaps matching TRBD1 (6 bases). The germline V gene encodes CDR1 KGHDR and CDR2 SFDVKD. This CDR3 has 16 residues. V lost 0 bases, J lost 2 bases, and 13 bases lay in between. This CDR3 reads CATSDLQGQPPYEQYF. The DNA for the CDR3 is TGTGCCACCAGTGATTTGCAAGGACAGCCGCCCTACGAGCAGTACTTC.

The genes are TRBV7-9 and TRBJ1-1; tentatively, D is TRBD1 (6 bases). CDR1 is SEHNR and CDR2 is FQNEAQ in the germline V gene (reference sequence). This CDR3 has 15 residues. Trimming shortened V by 7 bases and J by 1 base, and 16 bases separated the two germline ends. The CDR3 coding sequence is TGTGCCAGCACCCCGCAGGGGATGCCGAACACTGAAGCTTTCTTT. This codes for CASTPQGMPNTEAFF.

This clone was seen once. The chain uses TRBV11-3 and TRBJ1-1, with D possibly being TRBD1 (5 bases). V was pared by 5 bases and J by 4 bases, with 11 bases between. This CDR3 spans 13 amino acids. From germline, CDR1 is SGHNT and CDR2 YENEEA. The chain's CDR3 is CASSLGGATEAFF. The CDR3 DNA follows: TGTGCCAGCAGCCTGGGGGGTGCCACTGAAGCTTTCTTT.

The J gene is TRBJ2-7, the V gene TRBV30; D gene uncertain. The CDR3 contains 12 residues. Trimming removed 0 bases from V and 3 bases from J, with 6 bases in between. The germline gives CDR1 GTSNPN, CDR2 SVGIG (reference sequence). Here the CDR3 DNA reads TGTGCCTGGAGTGTCAAGAGCTACGAGCAGTACTTC. Its translation is CAWSVKSYEQYF.

The chain recombines TRBV5-4 with TRBJ1-3; the match to TRBD1 covers 7 bases. Germline CDR1 reads SGHNT; CDR2 reads YYREEE (reference sequence). With V trimmed by 4 bases and J by 2 bases, 3 bases remained unmatched. This CDR3 is 14 amino acids long. The CDR3 DNA reads as TGTGCCAGCAGCGCGCAGGGGGCTGGAAACACCATATATTTT. It specifies CASSAQGAGNTIYF.

The chain links TRBV6-2 or TRBV6-3 to TRBJ2-5; D uncertain. From germline, CDR1 is MNHEY and CDR2 SVGEGT. V was shortened by 0 bases and J by 4 bases, with 15 bases between the two germline ends. There are 16 residues in the CDR3. In nucleotides, the CDR3 is TGTGCCAGCAGTTACTCTGCGGTATGGCCCTTAGAGACCCAGTACTTC. This encodes CASSYSAVWPLETQYF.

V and J are TRBV6-5 and TRBJ1-6, with D maybe TRBD1 (5 bases). With 0 bases removed from V and 7 bases from J, the gap between germline ends came to 10 bases. In germline, CDR1 is MNHEY, CDR2 SVGAGI. This CDR3 spans 15 amino acids. The CDR3 bases are TGTGCCAGCAGTTACTCAAGACAGCTCAATTCACCCCTCCACTTT. Encoded protein: CASSYSRQLNSPLHF.

The chain uses TRBV6-5 and TRBJ1-1; perhaps TRBD1 as D (5 bases). V was clipped by 0 bases and J by 7 bases, with 18 bases between them. CDR1 and CDR2 from the germline V gene are MNHEY and SVGAGI. The CDR3 totals 16 residues. CDR3 loop: CASSYSEGAWRNEAFF. The CDR3 region has the DNA TGTGCCAGCAGTTACTCAGAAGGGGCTTGGAGAAATGAAGCTTTCTTT.

This clone came up once. The chain has TRBV28 and TRBJ2-7; no clear D gene. The V end was cut by 7 bases, the J end by 3 bases, with 22 bases between. Germline assignment: CDR1 MDHEN and CDR2 SYDVKM. This CDR3 has 16 amino acids. Written as DNA, the CDR3 is TGTGCCAGCACCCCCACCCTTCCCTGGAGTGACTACGAGCAGTACTTC. Translation gives CASTPTLPWSDYEQYF. The whole variable domain, remainder taken from reference TRBV28 and TRBJ2-7, is DVKVTQSSRYLVKRTGEKVFLECVQDMDHENMFWYRQDPGLGLRLIYFSYDVKMKEKGDIPEGYSVSREKKERFSLILESASTNQTSMYLCASTPTLPWSDYEQYFGPGTRLTVT.

This clone came up once. The chain has TRBV6-5 and TRBJ1-2, with 8 bases that match TRBD1. The V gene's germline CDR1 is MNHEY and CDR2 SVGAGI. This CDR3 contains 14 residues. Trimming cost V 2 bases and J 4 bases; bases outside gene matches: 3. For the CDR3, the DNA is TGTGCCAGCAGTTACCTCGACAGGGGCTATGGCTACACCTTC. Amino acids: CASSYLDRGYGYTF.

The chain joins TRBV27 to TRBJ2-3, with D perhaps TRBD2 (6 bases). The germline gives CDR1 MNHEY, CDR2 SMNVEV (reference sequence). The CDR3 extends over 13 amino acids. Trimming took off 6 bases at V and 4 bases at J, with 11 bases between the two ends. The CDR3 region is CASSMGGPDTQYF. The CDR3 nucleotides read TGTGCCAGCAGCATGGGGGGTCCAGATACGCAGTATTTT.

This CDR3 is CASSPEGVYGYTF. The CDR3 DNA is TGTGCCAGCAGCCCCGAGGGGGTCTATGGCTACACCTTC. The rearrangement uses TRBV11-2 and TRBJ1-2; D may be TRBD1 (6 bases). Per germline, CDR1 SGHAT and CDR2 FQNNGV. The CDR3 is 13 amino acids. Trimming shortened V by 5 bases and J by 4 bases, and 11 bases separated the two germline ends.